This T cell receptor beta chain was profiled in a study of early T cells in non-severe SARS-CoV-2 infection. As for the study in general: Chains were not paired, and sequencing was done on bulk RNA from unsorted whole blood.

V lost 3 bases and J lost 1; bases outside the gene matches: 2. CDR1 and CDR2 (germline): SGHAT, FQNNGV. The CDR3 covers 16 residues. MiXCR was run by TCRdb on the 5' RACE reads, yielding one entry per CDR3 protein. The sample yields over 60,000 distinct CDR3 sequences, 12% seen once. The sequence came from an adult who was a healthcare worker with PCR-confirmed SARS-CoV-2 infection or an uninfected control (not recorded which). Here the sequenced sample was whole blood, taken at baseline. The V call is TRBV11-2, the J call TRBJ2-3; the match to TRBD2 covers 12 bases. The CDR3 sequence: CASSLTSGGRTDTQYF. CDR3 coding DNA: TGTGCCAGCAGCTTGACTAGCGGGGGCCGCACAGATACGCAGTATTTT. Using reference TRBV11-2 and TRBJ2-3 for the parts outside the CDR3, the full variable domain is EAGVAQSPRYKIIEKRQSVAFWCNPISGHATLYWYQQILGQGPKLLIQFQNNGVVDDSQLPKDRFSAERLKGVDSTLKIQPAKLEDSAVYLCASSLTSGGRTDTQYFGPGTRLTVL.